This is a list of T cell receptor beta chains from one sample in a study of blood T cell repertoires in COVID-19. Profiled with immunoSEQ multiplex PCR; TCRdb holds only in-frame clones, not every one. The sample holds about 68,000 clones, 84% seen once. The sample comprised peripheral blood. These receptors were collected from a man aged 45-65 years with active COVID-19. Each CDR3 is given with its conserved first and last residue. The order of the fields is clone size, V gene, D gene, J gene, CDR3 protein, CDR3 DNA. The D gene is left open where the match is weak. Part of the rows lack a size; the others show once, few, many or a class for expanded clones.

>.|TRBV5-1|TRBD1|TRBJ1-1
CASSPTGVRNTEAFF
TGCGCCAGCAGCCCAACAGGGGTTCGGAACACTGAAGCTTTCTTT
>.|TRBV7-8|TRBD1|TRBJ2-7
CASSGTGLYEQYF
TGTGCCAGCAGCGGGACAGGGCTCTACGAGCAGTACTTC
>.|TRBV19|TRBD2|TRBJ2-3
CASSGPGVAGTDTQYF
TGTGCCAGTAGTGGCCCGGGGGTAGCGGGAACAGATACGCAGTATTTT
>.|TRBV2|.|TRBJ1-2
CASSVLVEGYTF
TGTGCCAGCAGTGTCTTGGTAGAGGGCTACACCTTC
>.|TRBV9|TRBD1|TRBJ1-1
CASSATGTGHTEAFF
TGTGCCAGCAGCGCCACCGGGACAGGGCACACTGAAGCTTTCTTT
>.|TRBV13|.|TRBJ1-1
CASSLKVDAGGAFF
TGTGCCAGCAGCTTAAAGGTCGACGCGGGGGGAGCTTTCTTT
>.|TRBV5-4|.|TRBJ2-1
CASSPEGANEQFF
TGTGCCAGCAGCCCTGAGGGAGCAAATGAGCAGTTCTTC
>.|TRBV2|.|TRBJ1-5
CASLGSNQPQHF
TGTGCCAGTCTGGGCAGCAATCAGCCCCAGCATTTT
>.|TRBV10-3|.|TRBJ2-4
CAISDGMSTKNIQYF
TGTGCCATCAGTGATGGTATGTCTACCAAAAACATTCAGTACTTC
>.|TRBV5-1|TRBD1|TRBJ1-2
CASSCARKDRAEGYTF
TGCGCCAGCAGCTGCGCCCGTAAGGACAGGGCTGAGGGCTACACCTTC
>.|TRBV2|TRBD2|TRBJ2-2
CASKASGGNTGELFF
TGTGCCAGCAAGGCTAGCGGGGGAAACACCGGGGAGCTGTTTTTT
>few|TRBV11-2|TRBD2|TRBJ2-7
CASSLRGSGASGRAGEQYF
TGTGCCAGCAGCCTCCGAGGTTCGGGGGCTAGCGGGAGGGCCGGGGAGCAGTACTTC
>.|TRBV18|TRBD1|TRBJ2-2
CASSPGTANTGELFF
TGTGCCAGCTCCCCGGGGACAGCGAACACCGGGGAGCTGTTTTTT
>.|TRBV9|.|TRBJ2-1
CASSVGSSYNEQFF
TGTGCCAGCAGCGTAGGCAGCTCCTACAATGAGCAGTTCTTC
>.|TRBV6-5|.|TRBJ1-2
CATSTGNYGYTF
TGTGCCACCTCGACAGGCAACTATGGCTACACCTTC
>.|TRBV5-6|.|TRBJ1-1
CASSLTENTEAFF
TGTGCCAGCAGCTTGACAGAGAACACTGAAGCTTTCTTT
>.|TRBV13|TRBD1|TRBJ2-7
CASSLGPGQAVYEQYF
TGTGCCAGCAGCTTAGGACCGGGACAGGCCGTCTACGAGCAGTACTTC
>.|TRBV12-3/TRBV12-4|.|TRBJ2-3
CASSFQGEGTQYF
TGTGCCAGCAGTTTTCAGGGCGAAGGTACGCAGTATTTT
>once|TRBV19|.|TRBJ1-1
CASRGLDSYTEAFF
TGTGCCAGTAGGGGACTTGACAGCTACACTGAAGCTTTCTTT
>.|TRBV18|TRBD1|TRBJ1-5
CASSPLGDREQPQHF
TGTGCCAGCTCACCACTGGGAGACAGGGAGCAGCCCCAGCATTTT
>.|TRBV6-5|.|TRBJ2-3
CASSLHRADTQYF
TGTGCCAGCAGCCTCCACCGGGCAGATACGCAGTATTTT
>.|TRBV2|TRBD1|TRBJ2-3
CASNEDREFGTDTQYF
TGTGCCAGCAACGAGGACAGGGAATTTGGAACAGATACGCAGTATTTT
>.|TRBV6-2/TRBV6-3|TRBD2|TRBJ2-2
CASSYRAGGSRTGELFF
TGTGCCAGCAGTTACAGAGCGGGAGGGTCTCGGACCGGGGAGCTGTTTTTT
>few|TRBV18|.|TRBJ1-5
CASSPTVGGAGQPQHF
TGTGCCAGCTCACCTACGGTCGGGGGGGCAGGTCAGCCCCAGCATTTT
>.|TRBV6-2/TRBV6-3|.|TRBJ2-2
CASSRILARELFF
TGTGCCAGCAGCCGCATCCTAGCCCGGGAGCTGTTTTTT
>once|TRBV5-1|TRBD1|TRBJ1-4
CASSLAGTGGEKLFF
TGCGCCAGCAGCTTGGCCGGGACAGGTGGTGAAAAACTGTTTTTT
>.|TRBV19|.|TRBJ1-2
CASSEGAYGYTF
TGTGCCAGTAGTGAGGGAGCCTATGGCTACACCTTC
>.|TRBV7-2|TRBD2|TRBJ2-3
CASSPPTSGGTDTQYF
TGTGCCAGCAGCCCCCCGACTAGCGGCGGCACAGATACGCAGTATTTT
>.|TRBV4-1|.|TRBJ2-6
CASSQDQSGANVLTF
TGCGCCAGCAGCCAAGACCAGTCTGGGGCCAACGTCCTGACTTTC
>.|TRBV4-1|.|TRBJ2-3
CASSQDEGAGADTQYF
TGCGCCAGCAGCCAAGATGAAGGGGCTGGTGCAGATACGCAGTATTTT
>.|TRBV6-2/TRBV6-3|TRBD2|TRBJ2-5
CASSQPRIAGAPETQYF
TGTGCCAGCAGTCAACCCCGGATAGCGGGGGCGCCAGAGACCCAGTACTTC
>.|TRBV11-2|.|TRBJ1-2
CASSLGGALYGYTF
TGTGCCAGCAGCTTAGGTGGGGCACTCTATGGCTACACCTTC
>.|TRBV4-1|.|TRBJ2-1
CASSQRIPDEQFF
TGCGCCAGCAGCCAACGTATCCCGGATGAGCAGTTCTTC
>few|TRBV5-1|TRBD1|TRBJ1-1
CASSSTDRGEAFF
TGCGCCAGCAGCTCGACAGACAGGGGTGAAGCTTTCTTT
>.|TRBV29-1|.|TRBJ1-2
CSVEDRGRTTHGYTF
TGCAGCGTTGAAGATCGAGGCAGGACTACCCATGGCTACACCTTC
>.|TRBV7-9|TRBD2|TRBJ2-3
CASSLSSGYTDTQYF
TGTGCCAGCAGCTTATCTAGCGGGTACACAGATACGCAGTATTTT
>.|TRBV18|.|TRBJ1-3
CASSLGRRQGSTGNTIYF
TGTGCCAGCTCACTCGGAAGGCGGCAGGGGAGTACTGGAAACACCATATATTTT
>.|TRBV19|TRBD2|TRBJ2-1
CASSIGTSGRPTHNEQFF
TGTGCCAGTAGTATTGGGACTAGCGGGAGGCCTACGCACAATGAGCAGTTCTTC
>.|TRBV3-1/TRBV3-2|.|TRBJ1-2
CASSQGLLGGYTF
TGTGCCAGCAGCCAAGGACTACTGGGTGGCTACACCTTC
>.|TRBV5-1|.|TRBJ1-1
CASKLGVNTEAFF
TGCGCCAGCAAGCTCGGGGTAAACACTGAAGCTTTCTTT
>.|TRBV7-8|.|TRBJ2-3
CASSRRGDSTDTQYF
TGTGCCAGCAGCAGGAGGGGAGACTCCACAGATACGCAGTATTTT
>.|TRBV6-1|TRBD2|TRBJ2-7
CASRGGAGGYYEQYF
TGTGCCAGCAGGGGGGGAGCGGGGGGATACTACGAGCAGTACTTC
>.|TRBV5-6|TRBD2|TRBJ2-1
CASSLWQPGLAGGYNEQFF
TGTGCCAGCAGCTTATGGCAGCCGGGACTAGCGGGAGGGTATAATGAGCAGTTCTTC
>few|TRBV5-1|TRBD2|TRBJ2-3
CASSSGLSGGRDTQYF
TGCGCCAGCAGCTCCGGTCTGAGCGGGGGTAGAGATACGCAGTATTTT
>.|TRBV5-4|.|TRBJ2-1
CASSSLDNEQFF
TGTGCCAGCAGCTCCCTAGACAATGAGCAGTTCTTC
>.|TRBV5-1|.|TRBJ1-5
CASSREGHSNQPQHF
TGCGCCAGCAGCCGGGAAGGTCATAGCAATCAGCCCCAGCATTTT